The clone carrying this T cell receptor (beta chain) was found a few times. What it binds is not known. This CDR3 region has 18 residues. CDR1 is SGHTA, CDR2 FQGNSA, per germline. Trimming pared 2 bases from V and 0 bases from J, leaving 18 bases between. A second PCR of about 7 to 12 cycles used a sample-barcoded 5' primer and a J-beta primer mix. TCRdb ran MiXCR on the 5' RACE reads and lists one entry per CDR3 protein. The sample lists around 1,900,000 distinct CDR3 sequences, approximately 39% seen once, with approximately 22% in the top ten. This specimen comes from a study of blood T cells in healthy people across ages. Study-wide background: The template switching approach captured approximately one barcoded beta molecule for every two T cells. Whole-study results and caveats: A roughly linear fall in TCR beta diversity per million T cells was seen with increasing age.

The J gene is TRBJ2-3, the V gene TRBV7-2; D is possibly TRBD1 or TRBD2 (5 bases each). The specimen sequenced was blood. The receptor's source is a human donor in good health. CDR3 bases: TGTGCCAGCAGCTTAAGGGCAGGAACGGGGCCTAGCACAGATACGCAGTATTTT. As protein: CASSLRAGTGPSTDTQYF.